Detailed here is one TCR beta chain. Its antigen remains unidentified. Generated by immunoSEQ multiplex PCR, the TCRdb table keeps only in-frame clones and is missing some. Of 20,000 or so clones in the sample, approximately 97% were seen once. These data are taken from a study of monozygotic twins with cystic fibrosis. Regarding the study as a whole: Co-twins had the most similar V usage for 13 of 16 pairs, J for 8. The repertoire was suggested to be naive-dominated, clonality median about 0.01. Shared CDR3 numbers were not associated with age, concordance or severity.

This CDR3 has 16 amino acids. Trimming cost V 4 bases and J 2 bases, with 18 bases left between them. Germline V gives CDR1 SGDLS, CDR2 YYNGEE. This receptor was obtained from a woman younger than 45 with cystic fibrosis. The chain carries TRBV9 and TRBJ1-2; D perhaps matches TRBD1 (5 bases). Sequencing was performed on blood. The CDR3 DNA sequence: TGTGCCAGCAGCCTACGGGCCTCTCCAGGGAACTATGGCTACACCTTC. Translated, it gives CASSLRASPGNYGYTF. Complete variable domain (other parts from reference TRBV9 and TRBJ1-2): DSGVTQTPKHLITATGQRVTLRCSPRSGDLSVYWYQQSLDQGLQFLIQYYNGEERAKGNILERFSAQQFPDLHSELNLSSLELGDSALYFCASSLRASPGNYGYTFGSGTRLTVV.